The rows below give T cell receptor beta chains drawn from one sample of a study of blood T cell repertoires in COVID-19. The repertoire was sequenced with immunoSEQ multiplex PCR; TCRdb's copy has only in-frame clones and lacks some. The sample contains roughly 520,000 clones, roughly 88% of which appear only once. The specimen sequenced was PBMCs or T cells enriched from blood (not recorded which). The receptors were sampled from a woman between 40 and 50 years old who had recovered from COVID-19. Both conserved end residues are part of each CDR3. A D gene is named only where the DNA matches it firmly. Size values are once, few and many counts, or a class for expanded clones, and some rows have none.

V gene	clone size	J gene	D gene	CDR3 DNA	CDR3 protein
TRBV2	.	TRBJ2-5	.	TGTGCCAGCACTGTGTGGCGCGGGAAAGAGACCCAGTACTTC	CASTVWRGKETQYF
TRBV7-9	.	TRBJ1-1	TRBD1	TGTGCCAGCAGCTTAGTGCCGGGACAGAAGAAGGCTTTCTTT	CASSLVPGQKKAFF
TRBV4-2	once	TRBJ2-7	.	TGTGCCAGCAGCCAAGATTATGCAGGGAGGTACGAGCAGTACTTC	CASSQDYAGRYEQYF
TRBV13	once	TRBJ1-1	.	TGTGCCAGCAGCTTACAGGGGAACACTGAAGCTTTCTTT	CASSLQGNTEAFF
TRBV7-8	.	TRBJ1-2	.	TGTGCCAGCAGCTTAGGGCAGAACTATGGCTACACCTTC	CASSLGQNYGYTF
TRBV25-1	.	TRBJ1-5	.	TGTGCCAGCAGCCCAGGGCCTCTCAATCAGCCCCAGCATTTT	CASSPGPLNQPQHF
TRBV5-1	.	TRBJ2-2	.	TGCGCCAGCAGCCCTCAGGCGGGGACGGTGTCCGGGGAGCTGTTTTTT	CASSPQAGTVSGELFF
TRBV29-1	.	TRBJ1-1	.	TGCAGCGTTGAAGTCTTGGAAGCTTTCTTT	CSVEVLEAFF
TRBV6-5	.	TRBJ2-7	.	TGTGCCAGCAGTTACAGAGGGAGCTACGAGCAGTACTTC	CASSYRGSYEQYF
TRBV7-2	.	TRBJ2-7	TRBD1	TGTGCCAGCAGCTTAGAGGCAGGGGGCTTCTACGAGCAGTACTTC	CASSLEAGGFYEQYF
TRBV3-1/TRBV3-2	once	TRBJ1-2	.	TGTGCCAGCAGCCAAGACCTGTCTAACTATGGCTACACCTTC	CASSQDLSNYGYTF
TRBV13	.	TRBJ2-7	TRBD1	TGTGCCAGCAGCTTAGCCCCCGGGACAGGGCCCTACGAGCAGTACTTC	CASSLAPGTGPYEQYF
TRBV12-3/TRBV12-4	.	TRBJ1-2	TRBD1	TGTGCCAGCAGTTTGAACAGGGGAGATGGCTACACCTTC	CASSLNRGDGYTF
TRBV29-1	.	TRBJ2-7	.	TGCAGCGTTGATGGGCAGGGGTTATCCTACGAGCAGTACTTC	CSVDGQGLSYEQYF
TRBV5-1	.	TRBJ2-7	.	TGCGCCAGCAGCTTAACACAGGGAAGTGGTTCCTACGAGCAGTACTTC	CASSLTQGSGSYEQYF
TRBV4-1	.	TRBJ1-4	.	TGCGCCAGCAGCCTTGCAGTCTATGAAAAACTGTTTTTT	CASSLAVYEKLFF
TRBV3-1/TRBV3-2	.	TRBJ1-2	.	TGTGCCAGCAGCCAGGGGCAGGGGGGCTACACCTTC	CASSQGQGGYTF
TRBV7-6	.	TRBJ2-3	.	TGTGCCAGCAGCCAGCGGGATACGCAGTATTTT	CASSQRDTQYF
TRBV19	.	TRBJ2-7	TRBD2	TGTGCCAGTAGTACCAAAGCTAGCGGCATGACCTACGAGCAGTACTTC	CASSTKASGMTYEQYF
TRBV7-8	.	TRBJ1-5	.	TGTGCCAGCAGCTTAGGAGGAGAGGGAGTGGGGCAGCCCCAGCATTTT	CASSLGGEGVGQPQHF
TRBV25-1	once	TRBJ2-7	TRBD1	TGTGCCACCTCCTTCCCGGGACAGCGCTACGAGCAGTACTTC	CATSFPGQRYEQYF
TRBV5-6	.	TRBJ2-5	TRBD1	TGTGCCAGCAGTCGAACCGGGACAGGACAACAAGAGACCCAGTACTTC	CASSRTGTGQQETQYF
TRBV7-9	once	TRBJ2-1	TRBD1	TGTGCCAGCAGACCTGGGACAGGCAACTACAATGAGCAGTTCTTC	CASRPGTGNYNEQFF
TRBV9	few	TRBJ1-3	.	TGTGCCAGCAGCAATAGTAACTCTGGAAACACCATATATTTT	CASSNSNSGNTIYF
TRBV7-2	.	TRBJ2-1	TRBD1	TGTGCCAGCAGCCCGGGGACAGGGTACAATGAGCAGTTCTTC	CASSPGTGYNEQFF
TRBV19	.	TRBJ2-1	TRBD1	TGTGCCAGTAGTCCCCGGACAGGGGGCCTCTCCTACAATGAGCAGTTCTTC	CASSPRTGGLSYNEQFF
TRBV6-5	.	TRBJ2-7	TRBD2	TGTGCCGGAGGGACTAGCGGTTCCTACGAGCAGTACTTC	CAGGTSGSYEQYF
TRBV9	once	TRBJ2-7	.	TGTGCCAGCAGCGTAGGTCTAAGGGCCGGGAACGAGCAGTACTTC	CASSVGLRAGNEQYF
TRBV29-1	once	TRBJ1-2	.	TGCAGCGTTGGAATGGGGGGAGGTTATGGCTACACCTTC	CSVGMGGGYGYTF
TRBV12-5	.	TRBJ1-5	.	TGTGCTAGTGGTTTGGTTCAAGGGGTCTTCAATCAGCCCCAGCATTTT	CASGLVQGVFNQPQHF
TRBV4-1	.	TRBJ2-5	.	TGCGCCAGCAGCCGACTGACTAGAGGAGAGACCCAGTACTTC	CASSRLTRGETQYF
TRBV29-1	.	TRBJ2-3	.	TGCAGCGCTGACAGGCTTAAAGATACGCAGTATTTT	CSADRLKDTQYF
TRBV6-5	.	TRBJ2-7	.	TGTGCCAGCAGTTACTCGTCGGGGAGCATTGAGCAGTACTTC	CASSYSSGSIEQYF
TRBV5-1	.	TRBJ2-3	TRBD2	TGCGCCAGCAGCTTTTCAGCACCCGGGGGGGCTAGTTTCACAGATACGCAGTATTTT	CASSFSAPGGASFTDTQYF
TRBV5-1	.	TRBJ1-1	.	TGCGCCAGCAGCTTGGGGCCGATTAACACTGAAGCTTTCTTT	CASSLGPINTEAFF
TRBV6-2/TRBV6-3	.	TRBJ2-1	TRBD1	TGTGCCAGCAGTTACTCGGGACAGCAATACAATGAGCAGTTCTTC	CASSYSGQQYNEQFF
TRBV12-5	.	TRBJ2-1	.	TGTGCTAGTGGTTCGAAACTAGCTATTGAGCAGTTCTTC	CASGSKLAIEQFF
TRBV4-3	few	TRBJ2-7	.	TGCGCCAGCAGCCAAGGCACCCCGGCGGAGTCCTACGAGCAGTACTTC	CASSQGTPAESYEQYF
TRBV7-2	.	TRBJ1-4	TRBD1	TGTGCCAGCAGCCCCCGACAGGGGCTGAGTGAAAAACTGTTTTTT	CASSPRQGLSEKLFF
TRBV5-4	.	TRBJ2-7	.	TGTGCCAGCAGCTTGGGTCTCCAAGCCGGGGAGCAGTACTTC	CASSLGLQAGEQYF